This paragraph covers one T cell receptor beta chain sequence. The method was immunoSEQ multiplex PCR; TCRdb's version includes in-frame clones alone and lacks a portion of them. Of approximately 100,000 clones in the sample, around 88% were seen once. The data derive from a study of control samples from healthy donors and cancer patients. V was shortened by 5 bases and J by 2 bases, with 10 bases between the two germline ends. CDR3 length: 14 amino acids. CDR1 GTSNPN and CDR2 SVGIG come from the germline V gene (reference sequence). The chain carries TRBV30 and TRBJ2-6, with D perhaps assigned TRBD1 or TRBD2 (5 bases each). The sample was blood. The sequence derives from a man aged 25-45 years in good health. CDR3 in DNA: TGTGCCTGGTATGGGGGTGCTGGGGCCAACGTCCTGACTTTC. It codes for CAWYGGAGANVLTF.